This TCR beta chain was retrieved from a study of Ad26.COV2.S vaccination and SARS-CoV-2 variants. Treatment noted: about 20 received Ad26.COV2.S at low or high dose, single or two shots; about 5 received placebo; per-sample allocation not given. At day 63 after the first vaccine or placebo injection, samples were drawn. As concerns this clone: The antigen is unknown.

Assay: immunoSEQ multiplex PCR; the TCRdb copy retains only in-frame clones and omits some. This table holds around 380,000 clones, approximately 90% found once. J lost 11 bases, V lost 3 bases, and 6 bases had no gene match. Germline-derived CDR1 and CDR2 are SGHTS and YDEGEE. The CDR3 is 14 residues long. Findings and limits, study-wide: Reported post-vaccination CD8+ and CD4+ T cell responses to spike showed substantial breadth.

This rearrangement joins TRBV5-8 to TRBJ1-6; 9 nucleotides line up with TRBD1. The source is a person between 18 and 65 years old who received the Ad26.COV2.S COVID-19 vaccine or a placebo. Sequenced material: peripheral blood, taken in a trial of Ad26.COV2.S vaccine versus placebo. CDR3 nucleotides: TGTGCCAGCAGCTCAACAGGGGGCGGAACACCCCTCCACTTT. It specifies CASSSTGGGTPLHF.